The rows below give T cell receptor beta chains drawn from one sample of a study of blood T cell repertoires in COVID-19. Sequenced by immunoSEQ multiplex PCR; TCRdb stores in-frame clones only, minus some. The sample has under 200,000 clones; roughly 80% are singletons. The specimen was peripheral blood. All receptors derive from a man aged 70-80 years with acute or convalescent COVID-19. CDR3s include the opening cysteine and the closing phenylalanine or tryptophan. A D gene is named only where the DNA matches it firmly. Rows give clone size only sometimes, using once, few, many, or a class for an expanded clone.

cdr3_nt cdr3_aa clone_size d_call j_call v_call
TGTGCCATCAGTGACGGACTAGCGGGCTACAATGAGCAGTTCTTC CAISDGLAGYNEQFF . TRBD2 TRBJ2-1 TRBV10-3
TGTGCCAGCAGTTACAGGGTCTACGAGCAGTACTTC CASSYRVYEQYF . . TRBJ2-7 TRBV3-1/TRBV3-2
TGTGCCAGTAGTATATCTCAGGACTCCTACGAGCAGTACTTC CASSISQDSYEQYF few . TRBJ2-7 TRBV19
TGCGCCAGCAGCTTGGTTGTCAGTTACAATGAGCAGTTCTTC CASSLVVSYNEQFF . . TRBJ2-1 TRBV5-1
TGTGCCAGCAGCCCCGCGGCTAGCGGACAAGAGACCCAGTACTTC CASSPAASGQETQYF . TRBD2 TRBJ2-5 TRBV28
TGTGCCAGGGGGAGCGCTTTCTTT CARGSAFF many . TRBJ1-1 TRBV2
TGTGCCAGCAGTGATTGGGCAGGGAAACCTGAAGCTTTCTTT CASSDWAGKPEAFF . . TRBJ1-1 TRBV2
TGTGCCAGTAGTATAGACGGCGGAAGGGGCTCCTACGAGCAGTACTTC CASSIDGGRGSYEQYF . . TRBJ2-7 TRBV19
TGCGCCAGCAGCTTTGGGACAGGGGACTATGGCTACACCTTC CASSFGTGDYGYTF . TRBD1 TRBJ1-2 TRBV5-1
TGTGCCAGCAGCCAAGAAGTAGTTCTAGCGGGGGTCGTGACAGATACGCAGTATTTT CASSQEVVLAGVVTDTQYF . TRBD2 TRBJ2-3 TRBV3-1/TRBV3-2
TGTGCCAGCACTCCCGTGAACACTGAAGCTTTCTTT CASTPVNTEAFF . . TRBJ1-1 TRBV7-8
TGCGCCAGCAGCTTTGGAGGTTCCTCCGAGCAGTACTTC CASSFGGSSEQYF few . TRBJ2-7 TRBV5-1
TGTGCCAGCAAAAGCGGCCCCAGCTCCTATAATTCACCCCTCCACTTT CASKSGPSSYNSPLHF . . TRBJ1-6 TRBV27
TGTGCCAGCAGCTTTTGGACTAGCGGGAGCTCCTACAATGAGCAGTTCTTC CASSFWTSGSSYNEQFF . TRBD2 TRBJ2-1 TRBV2
TGTGCCAGCAGCAGGGGACTAGCGGGGGGGGAGACCCAGTACTTC CASSRGLAGGETQYF . TRBD2 TRBJ2-5 TRBV5-4
TGTGCCAGCAGCGCGGGCGGTGGAGGCACCGGGGAGCTGTTTTTT CASSAGGGGTGELFF . . TRBJ2-2 TRBV7-7